A selection of T cell receptor beta chains follows, all from one sample in a study of blood T cell repertoires in COVID-19. Libraries were prepared by immunoSEQ multiplex PCR; TCRdb keeps only in-frame clonotypes and omits some of them. This table has 350,000 or so clones, 80% to 90% appearing once. Sequencing was carried out using PBMCs or T cells enriched from blood (not recorded which). The receptors were gathered from a woman in her thirties or forties with acute COVID-19. The CDR3 runs from the conserved cysteine through the conserved F or W. D genes are given only for firm matches. Expanded clones are given a class, and other clones once, few, many or no size at all.

abundance: NA; d_gene: TRBD2; v_gene: TRBV11-2; j_gene: TRBJ2-3; CDR3aa: CASSAGLVVDTQYF; CDR3nt: TGTGCCAGCAGCGCGGGACTAGTCGTAGATACGCAGTATTTT
abundance: NA; d_gene: NA; v_gene: TRBV6-5; j_gene: TRBJ1-2; CDR3aa: CASSPVQSYGYTF; CDR3nt: TGTGCCAGCAGTCCAGTCCAATCCTATGGCTACACCTTC
abundance: few; d_gene: NA; v_gene: TRBV21-1; j_gene: TRBJ1-6; CDR3aa: CASSKARTEDSCNSPLHF; CDR3nt: TGTGCCAGCAGCAAAGCGCGAACAGAAGATTCGTGTAATTCACCCCTCCACTTT
abundance: NA; d_gene: TRBD1; v_gene: TRBV9; j_gene: TRBJ1-3; CDR3aa: CASSQGDISGNTIYF; CDR3nt: TGTGCCAGCAGCCAGGGGGACATCTCTGGAAACACCATATATTTT
abundance: NA; d_gene: TRBD1; v_gene: TRBV2; j_gene: TRBJ2-1; CDR3aa: CASGQGLNEQFF; CDR3nt: TGTGCCAGCGGACAGGGTCTAAATGAGCAGTTCTTC
abundance: NA; d_gene: NA; v_gene: TRBV4-3; j_gene: TRBJ2-1; CDR3aa: CASSQQRGINEQFF; CDR3nt: TGCGCCAGCAGCCAGCAGCGCGGGATCAATGAGCAGTTCTTC
abundance: NA; d_gene: NA; v_gene: TRBV7-9; j_gene: TRBJ2-7; CDR3aa: CASSPGWRLADSYEQYF; CDR3nt: TGTGCCAGCAGCCCGGGATGGAGGTTAGCGGATTCCTACGAGCAGTACTTC
abundance: NA; d_gene: TRBD1; v_gene: TRBV28; j_gene: TRBJ1-1; CDR3aa: CASSPRGTANTEAFF; CDR3nt: TGTGCCAGCAGTCCAAGGGGGACAGCGAACACTGAAGCTTTCTTT
abundance: once; d_gene: NA; v_gene: TRBV15; j_gene: TRBJ2-7; CDR3aa: CATSRAITESSYEQYF; CDR3nt: TGTGCCACCAGCAGAGCGATAACGGAGAGCTCCTACGAGCAGTACTTC
abundance: NA; d_gene: NA; v_gene: TRBV27; j_gene: TRBJ1-4; CDR3aa: CASSRSGDEKLFF; CDR3nt: TGTGCCAGCAGCCGCTCCGGGGATGAAAAACTGTTTTTT
abundance: NA; d_gene: NA; v_gene: TRBV5-7; j_gene: TRBJ1-6; CDR3aa: CASSFPRSDSPLHF; CDR3nt: TGTGCCAGCAGCTTTCCGCGGTCGGATTCACCCCTCCACTTT